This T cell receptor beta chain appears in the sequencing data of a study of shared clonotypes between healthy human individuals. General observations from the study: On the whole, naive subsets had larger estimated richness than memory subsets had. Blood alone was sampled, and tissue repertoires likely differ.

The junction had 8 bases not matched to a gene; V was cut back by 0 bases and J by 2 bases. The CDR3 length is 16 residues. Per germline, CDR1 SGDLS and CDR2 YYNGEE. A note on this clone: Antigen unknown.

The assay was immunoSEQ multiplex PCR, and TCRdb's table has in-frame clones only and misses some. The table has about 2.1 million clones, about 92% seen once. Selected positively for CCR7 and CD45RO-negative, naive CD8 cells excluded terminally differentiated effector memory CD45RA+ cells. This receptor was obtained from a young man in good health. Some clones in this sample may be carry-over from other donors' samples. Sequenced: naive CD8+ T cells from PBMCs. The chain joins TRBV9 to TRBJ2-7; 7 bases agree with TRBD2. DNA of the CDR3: TGTGCCAGCAGCGTAGGGGCGGGAGTGTTGGCCTACGAGCAGTACTTC. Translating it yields CASSVGAGVLAYEQYF.